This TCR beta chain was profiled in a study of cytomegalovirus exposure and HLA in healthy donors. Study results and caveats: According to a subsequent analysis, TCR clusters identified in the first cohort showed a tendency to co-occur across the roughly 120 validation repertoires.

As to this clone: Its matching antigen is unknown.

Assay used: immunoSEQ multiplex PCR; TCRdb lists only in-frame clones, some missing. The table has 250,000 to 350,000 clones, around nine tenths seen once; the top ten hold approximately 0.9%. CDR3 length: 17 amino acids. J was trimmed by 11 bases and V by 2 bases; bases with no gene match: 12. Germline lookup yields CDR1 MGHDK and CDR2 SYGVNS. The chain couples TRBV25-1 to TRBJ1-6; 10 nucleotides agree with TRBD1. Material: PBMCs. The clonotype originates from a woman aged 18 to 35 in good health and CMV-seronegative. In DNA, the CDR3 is TGTGCCAGCAGTGAAGTGGGGGGGACAGGGGCAATGACACCCCTCCACTTT. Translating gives CASSEVGGTGAMTPLHF.